Presented here are 5 T cell receptor beta chains from one specimen sequenced in a study of T cells in localized non-small cell lung cancer. Using immunoSEQ multiplex PCR, the repertoire was profiled, and TCRdb retains in-frame clones only, with some absent. The table shows around 91,000 clones, with roughly 89% occurring only once. Here the sequenced sample was peripheral blood, taken before any cancer treatment. The receptor set was obtained from a man between 40 and 70 years old with stage I squamous cell lung carcinoma.

The V gene is TRBV4-3, the J gene TRBJ1-6; tentative D call: TRBD1 (5 bases). This CDR3 spans 14 amino acids. V shed 8 bases and J shed 2 bases, with 10 bases lying between them. The V gene's germline CDR1 is LGHNA and CDR2 YSLEER. CDR3 nucleotide sequence: TGCGCCAGCGCGGCAGGGCCCTATAATTCACCCCTCCACTTT. Encoded protein: CASAAGPYNSPLHF.

The rearrangement joins TRBV5-1 to TRBJ1-4; no clear D gene. Germline V gene data show CDR1 as SGHRS and CDR2 as YFSETQ. V was shortened by 1 base and J by 4 bases, with 8 bases between the two germline ends. This CDR3 is built from 14 residues. CDR3 coding DNA: TGCGCCAGCAGCTTGTCACAGCTTAATGAAAAACTGTTTTTT. It codes for CASSLSQLNEKLFF.

This clone was detected once. The CDR3 protein is CASSATVNGYTF. The CDR3 DNA sequence: TGTGCCAGCAGCGCAACAGTGAATGGCTACACCTTC. The chain combines TRBV7-9 with TRBJ1-2, with D unclear. Trimming removed 5 bases at V and 6 bases at J, with 10 bases between. Germline V gives CDR1 SEHNR, CDR2 FQNEAQ (reference sequence). The CDR3 covers 12 residues.

The chain links TRBV27 to TRBJ2-3; a weak D match, TRBD1 (5 bases). This CDR3 spans 16 amino acids. Germline V gene sequence: CDR1 MNHEY, CDR2 SMNVEV (reference sequence). Trimming left V 2 bases short and J 0 bases short, with 12 bases between. The CDR3 reads CASSLGRARSTDTQYF. The CDR3 DNA is TGTGCCAGCAGTTTAGGCAGGGCGAGGAGCACAGATACGCAGTATTTT.

This sequence joins TRBV7-9 and TRBJ1-5; the match to TRBD1 covers 7 bases. V shed 4 bases and J 2 bases; nucleotides not matched to a gene: 5. The CDR3 length is 15 residues. The germline gives CDR1 SEHNR, CDR2 FQNEAQ (reference sequence). The CDR3 nucleotides are TGTGCCAGCAGCTCACAGGGGACGGGCAATCAGCCCCAGCATTTT. This gives the protein CASSSQGTGNQPQHF.